A single TCR beta chain is shown here with its context. Its antigen is as yet unknown. The repertoire was sequenced with immunoSEQ multiplex PCR; TCRdb's copy has only in-frame clones and lacks some. Among roughly 99,000 clones listed, 87% were seen once. This entry belongs to a study of graft-versus-host responses after intestinal transplantation. About the research overall: Every one of the recipients received anti-thymocyte globulin induction and afterwards took tacrolimus and steroids for 3 to 4 years. General observations from the study: Recipient marrow contained GvH clones, some of which appeared first in ileum or blood. Peak levels of circulating GvH clones tracked with early post-transplant HvG declines. The study found high graft-versus-host to host-versus-graft clonal ratios in allografts of patients with graft-donor T cell macrochimerism.

V gave up 9 bases and J gave up 7 bases; unmatched junction bases: 11. The length of the CDR3 is 13 residues. CDR1 and CDR2 from the germline V gene are SGHNT and YYREEE (reference sequence). Sample: unstimulated CD4+ T cells sorted from spleen or lymph node cells, taken before transplant. The sequence was collected from a human donor who was the organ donor for an intestinal transplant. The chain is built from TRBV5-4 and TRBJ2-7, with 9 bases identical to TRBD1. The CDR3 DNA reads as TGTGCCATTTCCCGGGACAGGGTGTGGGAGCAGTACTTC. It translates to CAISRDRVWEQYF.